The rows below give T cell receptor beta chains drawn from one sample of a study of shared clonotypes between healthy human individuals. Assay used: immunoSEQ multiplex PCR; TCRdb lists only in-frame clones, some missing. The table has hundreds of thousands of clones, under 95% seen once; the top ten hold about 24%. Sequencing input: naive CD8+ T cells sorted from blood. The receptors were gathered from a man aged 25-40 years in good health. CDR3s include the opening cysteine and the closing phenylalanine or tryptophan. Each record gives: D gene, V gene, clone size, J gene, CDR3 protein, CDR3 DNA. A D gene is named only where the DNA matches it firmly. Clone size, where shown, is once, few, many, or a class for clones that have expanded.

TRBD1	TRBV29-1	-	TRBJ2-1	CSVTGASDNEQFF	TGCAGCGTTACAGGGGCAAGTGACAATGAGCAGTTCTTC
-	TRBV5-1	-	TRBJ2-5	CASSLALNRETQYF	TGCGCCAGCAGCTTGGCTCTCAATAGAGAGACCCAGTACTTC
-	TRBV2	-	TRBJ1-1	CASTYGVLTEAFF	TGTGCCAGCACTTATGGAGTTTTGACTGAAGCTTTCTTT
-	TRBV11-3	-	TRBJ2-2	CASSLQGEGRTGELFF	TGTGCCAGCAGCTTACAGGGTGAGGGGCGGACCGGGGAGCTGTTTTTT
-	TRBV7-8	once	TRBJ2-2	CASSLGDPGPRNAGELFF	TGTGCCAGCAGCTTAGGGGACCCGGGCCCTAGGAATGCCGGGGAGCTGTTTTTT
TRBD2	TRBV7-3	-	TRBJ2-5	CASSPLAGENKETQYF	TGTGCCAGCAGCCCCCTAGCGGGAGAGAACAAAGAGACCCAGTACTTC
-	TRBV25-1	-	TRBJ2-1	CASSAHEQFF	TGTGCCAGCAGTGCCCATGAGCAGTTCTTC
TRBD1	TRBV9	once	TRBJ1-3	CASSAFGQGAPGNTIYF	TGTGCCAGCAGCGCCTTCGGACAGGGGGCTCCTGGAAACACCATATATTTT
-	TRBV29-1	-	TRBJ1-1	CSVGLSNTEAFF	TGCAGCGTCGGACTATCGAACACTGAAGCTTTCTTT
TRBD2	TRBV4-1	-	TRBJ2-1	CASSQEGGQLAGDLVNEQFF	TGCGCCAGCAGCCAAGAGGGGGGGCAACTAGCGGGAGATTTGGTCAATGAGCAGTTCTTC
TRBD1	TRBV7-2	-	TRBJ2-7	CASSSTTGGRPYEQYF	TGTGCCAGCAGCAGCACGACAGGGGGGAGACCCTACGAGCAGTACTTC
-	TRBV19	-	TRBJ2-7	CASSFGRSYEQYF	TGTGCCAGTTCGTTCGGGCGCTCCTACGAGCAGTACTTC
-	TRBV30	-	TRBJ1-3	CAWGETGSGNTIYF	TGTGCCTGGGGAGAAACAGGGTCTGGAAACACCATATATTTT
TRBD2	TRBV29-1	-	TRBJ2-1	CSVEGLADDNEQFF	TGCAGCGTTGAAGGGCTAGCGGACGACAATGAGCAGTTCTTC
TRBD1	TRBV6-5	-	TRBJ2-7	CASVDRASYEQYF	TGTGCCAGCGTGGACAGGGCGTCCTACGAGCAGTACTTC
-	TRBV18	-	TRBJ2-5	CASSPPRTDQETQYF	TGTGCCAGCTCACCACCACGGACGGACCAAGAGACCCAGTACTTC
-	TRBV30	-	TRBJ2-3	CAWSFSLTDTQYF	TGTGCCTGGAGTTTTTCACTCACAGATACGCAGTATTTT
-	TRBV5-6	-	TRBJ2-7	CASSLTAGTLTYEQYF	TGTGCCAGCAGCCTAACAGCCGGGACTCTGACTTACGAGCAGTACTTC
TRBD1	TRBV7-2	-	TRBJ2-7	CASSLALVWVTTGTGLYEQYF	TGTGCCAGCAGCTTAGCGTTAGTCTGGGTTACAACCGGGACAGGGCTCTACGAGCAGTACTTC
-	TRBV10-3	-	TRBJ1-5	CAISERGGLDDQPQHF	TGTGCCATCAGTGAGCGGGGGGGCCTCGATGATCAGCCCCAGCATTTT
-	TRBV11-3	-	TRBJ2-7	CASSPAPYEQYF	TGTGCCAGCAGCCCAGCCCCCTACGAGCAGTACTTC
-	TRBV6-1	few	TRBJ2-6	CASSEQDSGANVLTF	TGTGCCAGCAGTGAACAGGACTCTGGGGCCAACGTCCTGACTTTC
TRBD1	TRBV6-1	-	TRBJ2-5	CASSARRGKGTVQETQYF	TGTGCCAGCAGTGCCCGAAGAGGGAAGGGGACAGTACAAGAGACCCAGTACTTC
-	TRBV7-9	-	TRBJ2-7	CASSSDWGYEQYF	TGTGCCAGCAGCTCGGATTGGGGGTACGAGCAGTACTTC
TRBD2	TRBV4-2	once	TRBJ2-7	CASSPWEGGSYEQYF	TGTGCCAGCAGCCCCTGGGAGGGAGGGAGCTACGAGCAGTACTTC
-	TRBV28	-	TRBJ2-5	CATRGIPRQSPPQETQYF	TGTGCCACCCGAGGGATCCCTAGACAGAGCCCTCCCCAAGAGACCCAGTACTTC
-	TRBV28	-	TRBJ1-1	CASTIRNTEAFF	TGTGCCAGCACCATCAGGAACACTGAAGCTTTCTTT
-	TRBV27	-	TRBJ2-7	CASSFSGPSYEQYF	TGTGCCAGCAGTTTCTCAGGGCCCTCCTACGAGCAGTACTTC
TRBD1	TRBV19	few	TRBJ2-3	CASIGTGYTQYF	TGTGCCAGTATAGGGACAGGGTATACGCAGTATTTT
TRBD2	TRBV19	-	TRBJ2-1	CASSNPSGRISSYNEQFF	TGTGCCAGTAGTAACCCTAGCGGGAGGATCAGCTCCTACAATGAGCAGTTCTTC
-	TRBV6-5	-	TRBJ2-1	CASSYRSDSYNEQFF	TGTGCCAGCAGTTACAGGTCAGACTCCTACAATGAGCAGTTCTTC
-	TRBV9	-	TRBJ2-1	CASSVGPIGPNEQFF	TGTGCCAGCAGCGTAGGCCCAATAGGGCCTAATGAGCAGTTCTTC
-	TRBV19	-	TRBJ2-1	CASSTTRYIDSRIKNEQFF	TGTGCCAGTAGTACCACCAGATACATCGACAGCCGTATTAAAAATGAGCAGTTCTTC
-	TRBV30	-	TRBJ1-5	CAWNRDGQPQHF	TGTGCCTGGAACAGGGATGGACAGCCCCAGCATTTT
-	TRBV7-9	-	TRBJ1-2	CASSSGQNYGYTF	TGTGCCAGCAGCTCTGGACAGAACTATGGCTACACCTTC
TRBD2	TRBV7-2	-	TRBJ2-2	CASSLGSGGPGELFF	TGTGCCAGCAGCTTAGGGTCGGGGGGACCCGGGGAGCTGTTTTTT
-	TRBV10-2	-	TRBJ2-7	CASSETNYEQYF	TGCGCCAGCAGTGAGACAAACTACGAGCAGTACTTC
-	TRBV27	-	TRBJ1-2	CASSSYREKVYGYTF	TGTGCCAGCAGTTCGTACAGGGAGAAAGTCTATGGCTACACCTTC
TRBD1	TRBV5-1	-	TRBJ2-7	CASSILTRDSSYEQYF	TGCGCCAGCAGCATCTTGACCCGGGACAGCTCCTACGAGCAGTACTTC
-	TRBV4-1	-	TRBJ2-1	CASSPSGYEQFF	TGCGCCAGCAGCCCTTCAGGGTATGAGCAGTTCTTC
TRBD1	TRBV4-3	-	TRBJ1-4	CASSQNRGGNEKLFF	TGCGCCAGCAGCCAGAACAGGGGTGGGAATGAAAAACTGTTTTTT
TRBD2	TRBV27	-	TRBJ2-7	CASSFGSGGHEQYF	TGTGCCAGCAGTTTCGGTAGCGGGGGCCACGAGCAGTACTTC
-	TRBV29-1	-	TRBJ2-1	CSVVSSTPDEQFF	TGCAGCGTTGTGTCTTCTACCCCGGATGAGCAGTTCTTC
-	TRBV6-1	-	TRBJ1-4	CASSDPTISSTNEKLFF	TGTGCCAGCAGTGACCCTACAATTAGTTCAACTAATGAAAAACTGTTTTTT
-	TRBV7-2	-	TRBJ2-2	CASSYRYTGELFF	TGTGCCAGCAGTTACAGATACACCGGGGAGCTGTTTTTT
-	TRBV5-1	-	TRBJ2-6	CASSLWAAPGASGANVLTF	TGCGCCAGCAGCTTATGGGCAGCTCCCGGGGCCTCTGGGGCCAACGTCCTGACTTTC
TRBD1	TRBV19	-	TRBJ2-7	CASSLGTGYEQYF	TGTGCCAGTAGCCTAGGGACAGGCTACGAGCAGTACTTC
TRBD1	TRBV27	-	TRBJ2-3	CASSSHNPRTGVGTDTQYF	TGTGCCAGCAGTTCACATAACCCCAGGACAGGCGTGGGCACAGATACGCAGTATTTT
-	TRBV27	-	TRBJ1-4	CASSFFRDSEGEKLFF	TGTGCCAGCAGTTTCTTCCGGGACTCTGAAGGAGAAAAACTGTTTTTT
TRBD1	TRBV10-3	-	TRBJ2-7	CAIGEGQGYEQYF	TGTGCCATCGGAGAAGGACAGGGTTACGAGCAGTACTTC
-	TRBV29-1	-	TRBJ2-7	CSARGDSSNPYEQYF	TGCAGCGCCCGGGGCGATTCCAGCAACCCCTACGAGCAGTACTTC
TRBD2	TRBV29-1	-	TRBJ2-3	CSVEPGLASSTDTQYF	TGCAGCGTTGAACCGGGACTAGCGTCTAGCACAGATACGCAGTATTTT
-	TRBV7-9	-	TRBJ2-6	CASRSTFGANVLTF	TGTGCCAGCAGATCGACGTTTGGGGCCAACGTCCTGACTTTC
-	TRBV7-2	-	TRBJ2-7	CASSAGHWDYEQYF	TGTGCCAGCAGCGCCGGACACTGGGATTACGAGCAGTACTTC